Sequencing of this T cell receptor (beta chain) was carried out in a study of blood T cell repertoires in COVID-19. Overall study context: Collection of acute and convalescent COVID-19 samples took place in the United States, Italy and Spain. PBMCs, B-cell-depleted T cells, or T cells provided the cDNA or gDNA that made up the material.

Followed over time, Seattle patients had been enrolled while infection was active. V lost 1 base and J 7 bases, leaving 14 bases between the germline ends. From germline, CDR1 is LNHNV and CDR2 YYDKDF (reference sequence). CDR3 length equals 15 residues. TCRdb's copy holds only in-frame clones and misses some; the assay was immunoSEQ multiplex PCR. This sample has 70,000 to 95,000 clones, with 80% to 95% found just once. The chain carries TRBV15 and TRBJ2-1; D is perhaps TRBD1 (5 bases). This clonotype was sampled from a man aged 50-59 years with COVID-19, enrolled during active disease. Sequencing input: peripheral blood. Here the CDR3 DNA reads TGTGCCACCAGCAGAGTTAAAGGGGTGGGAAATGAGCAGTTCTTC. Translating it yields CATSRVKGVGNEQFF.